Following are 29 T cell receptor beta chains from one sample sequenced in a study of CD4 T cells in relation to SARS-CoV-2 and coronaviruses. The unexposed donors gave CD4+ T cells in about 2011-2018, prior to COVID-19. After roughly ten days of culture, CD4+ T cells were isolated. Their specific antigens are unknown. The data were produced by immunoSEQ multiplex PCR, yet TCRdb's version contains in-frame clones alone and is incomplete. The sample includes about 23,000 clones, about 80% of them seen just once. Sequencing was done on a sample of CD4+ T cells from PBMCs, cultured in vitro. These receptors were obtained from a human donor in good health.

The chain carries TRBV28 and TRBJ1-6; TRBD1 might be the D (5 bases). Germline CDR1 and CDR2: MDHEN and SYDVKM. The CDR3 covers 14 residues. The V gene lost 5 bases and the J gene lost 7 bases, with 12 bases spanning the gap. DNA of the CDR3: TGTGCCAGCAGTCCCCCGGACAAGAATTCACCCCTCCACTTT. Translated: CASSPPDKNSPLHF.

CDR3 coding DNA: TGCGCCAGCAGCCCCTCGGGACTAGCGGAGACCCAGTACTTC. Protein: CASSPSGLAETQYF. The chain has TRBV5-1 and TRBJ2-5, with 10 bases identical to TRBD2. CDR3 size: 14 residues. V lost 4 bases and J lost 5; bases outside the gene matches: 5. CDR1 is SGHRS, CDR2 YFSETQ, per germline. The entire variable domain, with the rest obtained from reference TRBV5-1 and TRBJ2-5, is as follows: KAGVTQTPRYLIKTRGQQVTLSCSPISGHRSVSWYQQTPGQGLQFLFEYFSETQRNKGNFPGRFSGRQFSNSRSEMNVSTLELGDSALYLCASSPSGLAETQYFGPGTRLLVL.

The chain is built from TRBV24-1 and TRBJ1-1; maybe TRBD1 (5 bases). The germline gives CDR1 KGHDR, CDR2 SFDVKD. The CDR3 runs 15 residues. The V and J ends lost 5 bases and 4 bases respectively, with 16 bases between them. Written as DNA, the CDR3 is TGTGCCACCAGTGGTCTCCGGGGGGGACGCACTGAAGCTTTCTTT. It specifies CATSGLRGGRTEAFF.

The chain recombines TRBV30 with TRBJ1-5; D uncertain. The CDR3 has 15 residues. Per germline, CDR1 GTSNPN and CDR2 SVGIG (reference sequence). V lost 0 bases to trimming and J lost 3 bases, with 12 bases between them. The CDR3 protein is CAWSVLGLLNQPQHF. DNA for the CDR3: TGTGCCTGGAGTGTACTGGGCCTACTCAATCAGCCCCAGCATTTT. Variable domain in full (rest from reference TRBV30 and TRBJ1-5): SQTIHQWPATLVQPVGSPLSLECTVEGTSNPNLYWYRQAAGRGLQLLFYSVGIGQISSEVPQNLSASRPQDRQFILSSKKLLLSDSGFYLCAWSVLGLLNQPQHFGDGTRLSIL.

The rearrangement joins TRBV20-1 to TRBJ2-5; D not resolved. This CDR3 contains 11 residues. Trimming left V 3 bases short and J 0 bases short, with 2 bases between. The germline CDR1 and CDR2 sequences are DFQATT and SNEGSKA (reference sequence). Here the CDR3 reads CSASNQETQYF. The CDR3 DNA sequence: TGCAGTGCTAGTAACCAAGAGACCCAGTACTTC.

This chain uses TRBV5-4 with TRBJ1-4; no firm D call. Germline CDR1 and CDR2: SGHNT and YYREEE (reference sequence). The CDR3 spans 13 residues. V lost 0 bases, J lost 8 bases, and 8 bases lay in between. The CDR3 region is CASSLAVGEKLFF. CDR3 in DNA: TGTGCCAGCAGCTTGGCAGTAGGGGAAAAACTGTTTTTT. Full variable domain (remainder filled in from reference TRBV5-4 and TRBJ1-4): ETGVTQSPTHLIKTRGQQVTLRCSSQSGHNTVSWYQQALGQGPQFIFQYYREEENGRGNFPPRFSGLQFPNYSSELNVNALELDDSALYLCASSLAVGEKLFFGSGTQLSVL.

The chain combines TRBV15 with TRBJ2-1; TRBD1 matches 7 bases. The V gene's germline CDR1 is LNHNV and CDR2 YYDKDF (reference sequence). The trim removed 5 bases at V and 6 bases at J, leaving 4 bases unmatched. This CDR3 region has 13 residues. CDR3 in DNA: TGTGCCACCAGCCCTCGACAGGGCAATGAGCAGTTCTTC. It codes for CATSPRQGNEQFF.

The CDR3 protein is CASGDSLNNEQFF. CDR3 in DNA: TGTGCCAGCGGGGACTCCTTAAACAATGAGCAGTTCTTC. V and J are TRBV27 and TRBJ2-1; tentative D call: TRBD2 (6 bases). V was cut by 8 bases and J by 5 bases, with 13 bases left in between. This CDR3 has 13 residues. Germline values: CDR1 MNHEY, CDR2 SMNVEV (reference sequence).

This clone was observed a handful of times. V is TRBV27 and J is TRBJ1-5; D uncertain. CDR1 is MNHEY and CDR2 is SMNVEV in the germline V gene (reference sequence). CDR3 length: 15 amino acids. V was pared by 3 bases and J by 0 bases, with 9 bases between. The CDR3, as DNA: TGTGCCAGCAGTTTCGAATGCTATAGCAATCAGCCCCAGCATTTT. Encoded protein: CASSFECYSNQPQHF.

J is TRBJ2-1 and V is TRBV5-1; 9 bases are a match to TRBD1. The trim removed 4 bases at V and 3 bases at J, leaving 8 bases unmatched. CDR3 length equals 16 residues. Germline CDR1 SGHRS, CDR2 YFSETQ. CDR3 protein: CASSLAGTGNYNEQFF. The DNA for the CDR3 is TGCGCCAGCAGCCTCGCCGGGACAGGGAACTACAATGAGCAGTTCTTC.

The V call is TRBV2, the J call TRBJ2-1; unclear D gene. Deletions cut 5 bases from V and 0 bases from J, with 8 bases between. The CDR3 length is 14 residues. CDR1 and CDR2 (germline): SNHLY, FYNNEI. This chain's CDR3 is CASSPTSSYNEQFF. The CDR3 DNA is TGTGCCAGCAGTCCAACAAGCTCCTACAATGAGCAGTTCTTC.

This chain joins TRBV6-5 and TRBJ1-1; D gene ambiguous. Germline lookup yields CDR1 MNHEY and CDR2 SVGAGI. The CDR3 length is 16 residues. V was cut by 4 bases and J by 5 bases, with 20 bases left in between. The CDR3 reads CASSFSNRAHRTEAFF. As DNA, the CDR3 is TGTGCCAGCAGTTTCTCAAATAGGGCCCATCGGACTGAAGCTTTCTTT.

The chain combines TRBV7-3 with TRBJ2-5, with D tentatively TRBD1 (5 bases). CDR3 length: 14 amino acids. V lost 5 bases and J 2 bases, leaving 12 bases between the germline ends. The germline CDR1 and CDR2 sequences are SGHTA and FQGTGA. The CDR3 reads CASSKGVEQETQYF. The CDR3 bases are TGTGCCAGCAGCAAAGGGGTTGAACAAGAGACCCAGTACTTC.

The rearrangement joins TRBV12-3 or TRBV12-4 to TRBJ1-6, with D unclear. The CDR3 loop spans 13 amino acids. The ends were cut back, 4 bases at V and 6 bases at J, with 7 bases in the middle. The DNA for the CDR3 is TGTGCCAGCAGTTATTTCGGTAATTCACCCCTCCACTTT. This gives the protein CASSYFGNSPLHF.

The chain links TRBV4-1 to TRBJ2-7, with TRBD2 matching over 9 bases. This CDR3 has 16 amino acids. The V and J ends lost 3 bases and 6 bases, in that order; junction bases with no gene match: 12. CDR1 MGHRA and CDR2 YSYEKL come from the germline V gene. CDR3 bases: TGCGCCAGCAGCCACCCGTCAGGCAGCGGGAGGACCGAGCAGTACTTC. Translating it yields CASSHPSGSGRTEQYF.

The V call is TRBV9, the J call TRBJ1-4; TRBD1 is a possible D gene (6 bases). The CDR3 covers 16 residues. Germline V CDR1 and CDR2: SGDLS, YYNGEE. V dropped 3 bases and J dropped 6 bases, with 18 bases sitting between them. CDR3 protein: CASSAPGGGLYEKLFF. CDR3 in DNA: TGTGCCAGCAGCGCACCGGGAGGGGGGCTTTATGAAAAACTGTTTTTT.

The CDR3 spells CASSLDLTQYF. As DNA, the CDR3 is TGTGCCAGCAGCTTGGACCTTACGCAGTATTTT. The gene calls are TRBV5-5 and TRBJ2-3; D not certain. This CDR3 is 11 amino acids long. Per the germline V gene, CDR1 is SGHKS and CDR2 is YYEKEE (reference sequence). V was pared by 0 bases and J by 8 bases, with 4 bases between.

This chain links TRBV7-3 with TRBJ2-3; D tentatively reads TRBD1 or TRBD2 (5 bases each). The CDR3 contains 13 residues. V lost 5 bases to trimming and J lost 9 bases, with 15 bases between them. Germline assignment: CDR1 SGHTA and CDR2 FQGTGA. Here the CDR3 reads CASSPGPAATQYF. CDR3 nucleotide sequence: TGTGCCAGCAGCCCGGGACCGGCGGCAACGCAGTATTTT.

This chain joins TRBV11-3 and TRBJ2-6, with D unresolved. Germline CDR1 reads SGHNT; CDR2 reads YENEEA. Trimming left V 0 bases short and J 0 bases short, with 6 bases between. The CDR3 is 16 residues long. CDR3 residues: CASSLDGSSGANVLTF. CDR3 sequence (DNA): TGTGCCAGCAGCTTAGATGGTAGCTCTGGGGCCAACGTCCTGACTTTC.

V and J are TRBV3-1 (or the pseudogene TRBV3-2) and TRBJ1-2; TRBD1 matches 7 bases. Germline CDR1 reads LGHDT; CDR2 reads YNNKEL (reference sequence). The CDR3 extends over 13 amino acids. Trimming cost V 4 bases and J 7 bases; bases outside gene matches: 6. The CDR3 here is CASSRGQDGGYTF. DNA for the CDR3: TGTGCCAGCAGCCGAGGACAGGATGGTGGCTACACCTTC.

This chain connects TRBV19 to TRBJ2-3; D may be TRBD2 (6 bases). V was shortened by 6 bases and J by 4 bases, with 11 bases between the two germline ends. Looked up from germline, CDR1 is LNHDA and CDR2 is SQIVND (reference sequence). CDR3 length equals 13 residues. CDR3 loop: CASSQEGPDTQYF. CDR3 DNA sequence: TGTGCCAGTAGCCAGGAGGGCCCAGATACGCAGTATTTT.

V gene TRBV25-1 combines with J gene TRBJ2-1; TRBD1 agrees at 7 bases. This CDR3 contains 15 residues. Germline V gives CDR1 MGHDK, CDR2 SYGVNS. J gave up 2 bases and V 3 bases, and 4 bases lay outside the gene matches. The CDR3 is CASSEAGGPYNEQFF. CDR3 nucleotides: TGTGCCAGCAGTGAGGCAGGGGGACCCTACAATGAGCAGTTCTTC. The complete variable domain, with remaining parts taken from reference TRBV25-1 and TRBJ2-1, reads EADIYQTPRYLVIGTGKKITLECSQTMGHDKMYWYQQDPGMELHLIHYSYGVNSTEKGDLSSESTVSRIRTEHFPLTLESARPSHTSQYLCASSEAGGPYNEQFFGPGTRLTVL.

The CDR3 region has the DNA TGTGCCAGTAGTATAGGTAATGGGGGCTACACCTTC. Its protein product is CASSIGNGGYTF. J is TRBJ1-2 and V is TRBV19; unclear D gene. The germline V gene encodes CDR1 LNHDA and CDR2 SQIVND (reference sequence). V was shortened by 1 base and J by 8 bases, with 8 bases between the two germline ends. This CDR3 has 12 amino acids.

This sequence joins TRBV3-1 (or the pseudogene TRBV3-2) and TRBJ2-3; TRBD2 aligns across 8 bases. V was clipped by 8 bases and J by 4 bases; unmatched bases: 5. The CDR3 is 13 residues long. CDR1 and CDR2 from the germline V gene are LGHDT and YNNKEL (reference sequence). The CDR3 DNA reads as TGTGCCAGCTCCCGGGAGGGAGCAGATACGCAGTATTTT. The encoded protein is CASSREGADTQYF.

This chain connects TRBV29-1 to TRBJ2-7; either TRBD1 or TRBD2 may fit D (5 bases each). Per the germline V gene, CDR1 is SQVTM and CDR2 is ANQGSEA. The ends were cut back, 4 bases at V and 0 bases at J, with 7 bases in the middle. The CDR3 length is 12 residues. The CDR3 DNA sequence: TGCAGCGTTGGGGACCTCTCCTACGAGCAGTACTTC. Translation: CSVGDLSYEQYF.

The V and J genes are TRBV7-8 and TRBJ2-5, with D hard to call. Germline V gene data show CDR1 as SGHVS and CDR2 as FQNEAQ. V was clipped by 7 bases and J by 5 bases, with 8 bases between them. The CDR3 is 11 amino acids. The CDR3 sequence is CASTSLETQYF. CDR3 DNA sequence: TGTGCCAGCACCAGTTTGGAGACCCAGTACTTC.

The chain joins TRBV9 to TRBJ1-2, with 7 bases lining up with TRBD1. Germline V gene lookup returns CDR1 SGDLS and CDR2 YYNGEE. The CDR3 has 15 amino acids. Trimming cost V 7 bases and J 1 base; bases outside gene matches: 10. The CDR3 sequence is CASAPRGLYNYGYTF. The DNA of the CDR3 is TGTGCCAGCGCTCCCAGGGGGTTGTATAACTATGGCTACACCTTC.

The gene calls are TRBV9 and TRBJ2-5; D perhaps matches TRBD2 (7 bases). This CDR3 has 16 amino acids. Trimming left V 3 bases short and J 1 base short, with 16 bases between. Germline assignment: CDR1 SGDLS and CDR2 YYNGEE. The DNA of the CDR3 is TGTGCCAGCAGCGGGGGGGCACTAGCGAGCCAAGAGACCCAGTACTTC. Protein: CASSGGALASQETQYF.

This chain uses TRBV19 with TRBJ2-1, with D possibly TRBD2 on 5 matching bases. The CDR3 length is 16 residues. Trimming took 7 bases from V and 10 from J, leaving 26 bases between them. The germline CDR1 and CDR2 sequences are LNHDA and SQIVND (reference sequence). CDR3 DNA sequence: TGTGCCAGTACCCCCCAAGCCAGCGGTGTGTATTCGGAGCAGTTCTTC. Translated, it gives CASTPQASGVYSEQFF.